The present entry profiles one TCR beta chain with its context. Its specificity is not known. This sample was included in a study of a mutant IDH1 vaccine in newly diagnosed glioma. Study-wide context: Males made up approximately 62% and females roughly 40% of treated patients, whose mean age was around 40 years. Former treatment meant radiotherapy, temozolomide, or both; the majority had gotten both.

Findings of the study overall: No link was apparently found between pseudoprogression and changes in top peripheral T cell clonotypes.

The time point is: baseline, week 1 (first vaccination visit). Treatment in this sample: pre-vaccination baseline after standard-of-care therapy. The donors had new WHO grade 3 or 4 astrocytomas; these were IDH1-mutant and ATRX-lost. The CDR3 runs 15 residues. Per germline, CDR1 MNHEY and CDR2 SVGAGI. With 4 bases clipped from V and 0 bases from J, the junction kept 4 bases outside the gene matches. Clones were sequenced by immunoSEQ multiplex PCR, and TCRdb holds only the in-frame ones, with some missing. This sample has under 65,000 clones, with approximately 80% found just once. The rearrangement joins TRBV6-5 to TRBJ2-3, with 7 bases fitting TRBD2. This material consisted of PBMCs, taken from a glioma patient treated with radiotherapy, temozolomide or both. The source is a man younger than 35 with glioma. CDR3 bases: TGTGCCAGCAGTTCCCGCGGGAGCAGCACAGATACGCAGTATTTT. It yields the protein CASSSRGSSTDTQYF.